The rows below give T cell receptor beta chains drawn from one sample of a study of response to subunit inactivated influenza vaccine. TCRdb independently ran MiXCR on the RT-PCR reads; one entry per CDR3 protein. The sample has about 620,000 distinct CDR3 sequences, about 10% seen once. This sample was also put to use in a study of T cells expressing NK-cell markers.

The specimen was PBMCs from blood, collected on the day of vaccination. The receptor set was obtained from a man aged 50-59 years who received an inactivated influenza vaccine. The CDR3 runs from the conserved cysteine through the conserved F or W. D genes are given only for firm matches. Some rows have no size entry. The others give once, few or many, or a class for an expanded clone.

j_call d_call cdr3_length clone_size v_call cdr3_nt cdr3_aa
TRBJ2-1 NA 13 NA TRBV6-2/TRBV6-3 TGTGCCAGCAGTTACTCCGGAACAAATGAGCAGTTCTTC CASSYSGTNEQFF
TRBJ2-5 NA 15 NA TRBV5-5 TGTGCCAGCAGCTTGCCAACAGGAATGGCGGAGACCCAGTACTTC CASSLPTGMAETQYF
TRBJ2-1 NA 16 many TRBV4-2 TGTGCCAGCAGCCAAGATTTGAGGGGTGGCCACAATGAGCAGTTCTTC CASSQDLRGGHNEQFF
TRBJ2-5 TRBD1 16 NA TRBV9 TGTGCCAGCAGCGTAAGTGGACAGGGCTTACAAGAGACCCAGTACTTC CASSVSGQGLQETQYF
TRBJ2-1 NA 13 many TRBV5-1 TGCGCCAGCAGCCCAGCAACATACAATGAGCAGTTCTTC CASSPATYNEQFF
TRBJ2-2 NA 15 few TRBV12-3/TRBV12-4 TGTGCCAGCAGTTATCGGGTTTCGAACACCGGGGAGCTGTTTTTT CASSYRVSNTGELFF
TRBJ2-7 TRBD2 14 few TRBV9 TGTGCCAGCAGCGTAGCTAGCGGGAGCTACGAGCAGTACTTC CASSVASGSYEQYF
TRBJ2-1 NA 15 many TRBV12-3/TRBV12-4 TGTGCCAGCAGCTCCTCCGGGACCACCTACAATGAGCAGTTCTTC CASSSSGTTYNEQFF
TRBJ2-3 TRBD2 14 NA TRBV4-1 TGCGCCAGCAGCCAAGCGGGGGGATCGGATACGCAGTATTTT CASSQAGGSDTQYF
TRBJ2-5 TRBD2 15 NA TRBV4-1 TGCGCCAGCAGCCAAGCCTGGGGAGGGCAAGAGACCCAGTACTTC CASSQAWGGQETQYF
TRBJ1-5 TRBD1 16 many TRBV28 TGTGCCAGCAGTCCGTGGACAGGGGAGGTCAATCAGCCCCAGCATTTT CASSPWTGEVNQPQHF
TRBJ2-1 NA 15 NA TRBV20-1 TGCAGTGCTAGTTTTACCCCTAGCTCCTACAATGAGCAGTTCTTC CSASFTPSSYNEQFF
TRBJ2-1 TRBD2 16 NA TRBV4-3 TGCGCCAGCAGCCCCCAAGCGGGAGGGCCTCTTAATGAGCAGTTCTTC CASSPQAGGPLNEQFF
TRBJ1-1 NA 13 many TRBV12-3/TRBV12-4 TGTGCCAGCACTCTCCAGGTGAACACTGAAGCTTTCTTT CASTLQVNTEAFF
TRBJ2-3 NA 12 few TRBV25-1 TGTGCCAGCAACTATCTCACAGATACGCAGTATTTT CASNYLTDTQYF
TRBJ2-7 TRBD1 14 few TRBV7-2 TGTGCCAGCAGCTTTCAGGGGGCGAGTTACGAGCAGTACTTC CASSFQGASYEQYF
TRBJ2-7 NA 12 many TRBV6-6 TGTGCCAGCAGCCCCGGACGGAACGAGCAGTACTTC CASSPGRNEQYF
TRBJ1-1 TRBD1 16 NA TRBV23-1 TGCGCCAGCAGTCTGGGCGGACAGGACTTAAACACTGAAGCTTTCTTT CASSLGGQDLNTEAFF
TRBJ2-1 TRBD1 14 NA TRBV20-1 TGCAGTGCTAGAAAGGGGGCCGCCTACAATGAGCAGTTCTTC CSARKGAAYNEQFF
TRBJ1-5 NA 12 NA TRBV30 TGTGCCTGGAGTTCCCTTAGGGGGCCCCAGCATTTT CAWSSLRGPQHF
TRBJ1-1 TRBD1 14 many TRBV5-1 TGCGCCAGCAGCTTAGACAGGGGGCTCACTGAAGCTTTCTTT CASSLDRGLTEAFF
TRBJ2-2 TRBD2 15 NA TRBV20-1 TGCAGTGCCTCTCCAGGGACTAGCGGCACCGGGGAGCTGTTTTTT CSASPGTSGTGELFF
TRBJ1-5 TRBD1 15 few TRBV6-2/TRBV6-3 TGTGCCAGCAGGCCTGCCGGGACAGTCAATCAGCCCCAGCATTTT CASRPAGTVNQPQHF
TRBJ1-6 NA 15 NA TRBV28 TGTGCCAGCAGTTTTGGTGGGGGAGCGAATTCACCCCTCCACTTT CASSFGGGANSPLHF